One sample yielded the 3 T cell receptor beta chains listed below, sequenced in a study of metastatic and nonmetastatic thyroid tumors. TCRdb reprocessed the PCR reads via MiXCR. Counted here are around 19,000 clones, roughly a third occurring once; the ten biggest clones make up less than 15%. Not a single patient had been given any form of treatment at any point before undergoing thyroid surgery. The sequencing sample was made of blood. Every receptor here comes from a female donor with papillary thyroid cancer or a benign thyroid nodule (not recorded which). Some clones in this sample may be carry-over from other donors' samples.

The chain carries TRBV28 and TRBJ1-2; D remains ambiguous. This CDR3 spans 15 amino acids. The V gene lost 0 bases and the J gene lost 7 bases, with 15 bases spanning the gap. In germline, CDR1 is MDHEN, CDR2 SYDVKM. Written as DNA, the CDR3 is TGTGCCAGCAGTTTATGCAGCGCAGACCGGCGTGGCTACACCTTC. Amino acid sequence: CASSLCSADRRGYTF.

A note on this clone: The CDR3 ends on some other residue instead of the conserved phenylalanine or tryptophan, so this is likely a read error. The DNA is left out, because the CDR3 cannot be placed on it with certainty; the CDR3 is given as TCRdb lists it. V is TRBV7-7 and J is TRBJ2-6. Counting both end residues, the CDR3 totals 9 amino acids. Germline V gene data show CDR1 as SSHAT and CDR2 as FNYEAQ (reference sequence). The CDR3 spells CASIPTPTS.

This clone counts as medium-sized. The chain uses TRBV18 and TRBJ1-3; no clear D. The CDR3 has 15 amino acids. In germline, CDR1 is KGHSH, CDR2 LQKENI. The germline V and J ends were trimmed by 7 bases and 0 bases, with 13 bases remaining between them. The CDR3 sequence is CASYAPGLSGNTIYF. The CDR3 nucleotides are TGTGCCAGCTACGCACCGGGCCTCTCTGGAAACACCATATATTTT.